This TCR beta chain originates from a study of graft-versus-host responses after intestinal transplantation. Study information: Recipients underwent multivisceral, liver-intestinal, or isolated intestinal transplants.

Broader study findings: GvH clones were found in recipient marrow; some appeared first in ileum or blood.

This clone has just one count. The target antigen is unknown. This table comes from immunoSEQ multiplex PCR, and its TCRdb copy is limited to in-frame clones, with some not included. The data show about 21,000 clones, with roughly nine tenths seen just once and 5% to 5.5% held by the top ten. This CDR3 comprises 13 residues. The germline CDR1 and CDR2 sequences are MNHEY and SMNVEV (reference sequence). Trimming stripped 8 bases from V and 1 base from J, with 10 bases between. The V and J genes are TRBV27 and TRBJ2-3, with unresolved D. This receptor was taken from a human patient who received an intestinal transplant, so some T cells may come from the graft donor. The specimen comprised PBMCs, sampled about 69 days after intestinal transplantation. DNA of the CDR3: TGTGCCAGCGCCTCGCCCCGCACAGATACGCAGTATTTT. Amino acid sequence: CASASPRTDTQYF.